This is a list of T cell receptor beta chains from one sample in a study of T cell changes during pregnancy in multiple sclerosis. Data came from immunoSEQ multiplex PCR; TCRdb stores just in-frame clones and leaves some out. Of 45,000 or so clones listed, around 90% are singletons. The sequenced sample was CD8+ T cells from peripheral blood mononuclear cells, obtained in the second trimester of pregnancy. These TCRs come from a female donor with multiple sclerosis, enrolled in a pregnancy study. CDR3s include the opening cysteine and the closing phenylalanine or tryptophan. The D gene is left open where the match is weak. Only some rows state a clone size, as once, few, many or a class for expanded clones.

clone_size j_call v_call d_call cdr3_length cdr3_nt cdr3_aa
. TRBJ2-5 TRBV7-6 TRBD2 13 TGTGCCAGCAGCTTCCCGGGAGGGGAGACCCAGTACTTC CASSFPGGETQYF
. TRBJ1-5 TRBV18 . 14 TGTGCCAGCTCACCAAACCAGTTCAATCAGCCCCAGCATTTT CASSPNQFNQPQHF
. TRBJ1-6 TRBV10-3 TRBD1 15 TGTGCCATCAGTGTGGACAGGCCCGATAATTCACCCCTCCACTTT CAISVDRPDNSPLHF
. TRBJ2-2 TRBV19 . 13 TGTGCCAGTATTTTTAGCGGTACCGGGGAGCTGTTTTTT CASIFSGTGELFF
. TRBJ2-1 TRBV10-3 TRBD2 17 TGTGCCATCAGTGAGTCGCTAGCGGATAGCTCCTACAATGAGCAGTTCTTC CAISESLADSSYNEQFF
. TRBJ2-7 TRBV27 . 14 TGTGCCAGCAGTTTATCCGGCGCGGGGAACGAGCAGTACTTC CASSLSGAGNEQYF
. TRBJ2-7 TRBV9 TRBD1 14 TGTGCCAGCAGCGTATCGGGGACAGACTACGAGCAGTACTTC CASSVSGTDYEQYF
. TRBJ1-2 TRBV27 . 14 TGTGCCAGCAGTCAAGAGGCCTCCTTGGAGGGCTACACCTTC CASSQEASLEGYTF
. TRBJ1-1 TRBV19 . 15 TGTGCCAGTAGTATAAGGTCGGGAATGAACACTGAAGCTTTCTTT CASSIRSGMNTEAFF
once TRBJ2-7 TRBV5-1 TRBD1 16 TGCGCCAGCAGGTCCCTCTCGGGACAGGGTGCCCACGAGCAGTACTTC CASRSLSGQGAHEQYF
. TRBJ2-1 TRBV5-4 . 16 TGTGCCAGCAGCTTAGGTAACCAGGGATCCTACAATGAGCAGTTCTTC CASSLGNQGSYNEQFF
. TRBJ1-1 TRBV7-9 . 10 TGTGCCAGCAGCCACTTCGGTGCTTTCTTT CASSHFGAFF
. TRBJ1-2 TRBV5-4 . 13 TGTGCCAGCAGCCCACTTTTTGACTATGGCTACACCTTC CASSPLFDYGYTF
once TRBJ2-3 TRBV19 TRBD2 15 TGTGCCAGTAGTATTACTAGCGGGGGCGCAGATACGCAGTATTTT CASSITSGGADTQYF
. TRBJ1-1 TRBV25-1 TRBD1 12 TGTGCCAGCAGTATTACAGGGGATGACGCTTTCTTT CASSITGDDAFF
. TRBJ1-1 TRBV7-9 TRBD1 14 TGTGCCAGCATCCCAGGGGGCTTGGACACTGAAGCTTTCTTT CASIPGGLDTEAFF
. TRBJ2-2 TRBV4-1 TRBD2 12 TGCGCCAGCAGCCCCGGGGGGGAGGAGCTGTTTTTT CASSPGGEELFF
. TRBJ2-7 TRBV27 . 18 TGTGCCAGCAGCTACTTGGGGCTCGCGACTTCTGTTGGGTACGAGCAGTACTTC CASSYLGLATSVGYEQYF
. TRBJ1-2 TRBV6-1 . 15 TGTGCCAGCCTAGGGCACAGGGACGAATCCTATGGCTACACCTTC CASLGHRDESYGYTF
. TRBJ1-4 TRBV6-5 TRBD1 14 TGTGCCAGCAGTCTGGACAGGGGCGGGGAAAAACTGTTTTTT CASSLDRGGEKLFF
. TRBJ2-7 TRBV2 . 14 TGTGCCAGCAGTGAAGGGGCAGCGGACTACGAGCAGTACTTC CASSEGAADYEQYF
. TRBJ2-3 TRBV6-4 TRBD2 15 TGTGCCAGCAGTCGGACTAGCGGGAGCACAGATACGCAGTATTTT CASSRTSGSTDTQYF
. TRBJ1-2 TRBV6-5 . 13 TGTGCCAGCAGTTACGGAGGTGGTGGGGGCTACACCTTC CASSYGGGGGYTF
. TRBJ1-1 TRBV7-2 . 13 TGTGCCAGCAGCTTGACGGGTCGGACTGAAGCTTTCTTT CASSLTGRTEAFF